These 27 T cell receptor beta chains came from one sample sequenced in a study of T cells after yellow fever vaccination. TCRdb processed the 5' RACE reads anew with MiXCR; each CDR3 protein has one entry. Of a few hundred thousand distinct CDR3 sequences detected, roughly a sixth appear once; the ten largest clones hold 15% to 20%. The sequencing used PBMCs, collected about 5 days after the first yellow fever vaccination. The receptor source for this set is a young man who received the YFV17D yellow fever vaccine.

This clonotype has only a few counts. The V gene is TRBV5-1, the J gene TRBJ1-1; D is uncertain. Germline-derived CDR1 and CDR2 are SGHRS and YFSETQ. With 0 bases removed from V and 3 bases from J, the gap between germline ends came to 18 bases. This CDR3 region has 17 residues. This CDR3 reads CASSLGGVLYDYTEAFF. The DNA for the CDR3 is TGCGCCAGCAGCTTGGGCGGGGTCCTATATGATTACACTGAAGCTTTCTTT.

V gene TRBV12-3 or TRBV12-4 combines with J gene TRBJ1-1, with unresolved D. CDR3 size: 16 residues. Trimming cost V 1 base and J 4 bases, with 16 bases left between them. CDR3 amino acids: CASSLGEGALSTEAFF. The CDR3 DNA follows: TGTGCCAGCAGTTTAGGGGAGGGTGCCCTGAGCACTGAAGCTTTCTTT.

The V call is TRBV18, the J call TRBJ2-7; no clear D. Trimming took 2 bases from V and 1 from J, leaving 9 bases between them. Per germline, CDR1 KGHSH and CDR2 LQKENI. The CDR3 runs 14 residues. The CDR3 nucleotides read TGTGCCAGCTCACCAGGTGGCAGGTCCTACGAGCAGTACTTC. It encodes CASSPGGRSYEQYF.

This chain connects TRBV5-6 to TRBJ2-7; D might be TRBD2 (6 bases). The CDR3 runs to 13 residues. The germline V and J ends were trimmed by 2 bases and 6 bases, with 12 bases remaining between them. Germline assignment: CDR1 SGHDT and CDR2 YYEEEE. CDR3 sequence (DNA): TGTGCCAGCAGCTTTCCCGGGGGTCGCGAGCAGTACTTC. Protein sequence: CASSFPGGREQYF.

The table lists this clonotype with many counts. The V call is TRBV7-2, the J call TRBJ2-7, with 7 nucleotides matching TRBD1. Germline V gene sequence: CDR1 SGHTA, CDR2 FQGNSA. The CDR3 is made up of 14 amino acids. Germline trimming cut 3 bases from V and 6 bases from J; bases unmatched to any gene: 8. This chain's CDR3 is CASSLGTEYGEQYV. CDR3 in DNA: TGTGCCAGCAGCTTGGGGACAGAATATGGCGAGCAGTACGTC.

The chain joins TRBV9 to TRBJ1-4; D is possibly TRBD1 (6 bases). Germline values: CDR1 SGDLS, CDR2 YYNGEE. CDR3 length: 15 residues. Trimming removed 0 bases from V and 8 bases from J, with 14 bases in between. DNA of the CDR3: TGTGCCAGCAGCGTAGCTACAGGGCCGTACGAAAAACTGTTTTTT. The encoded protein is CASSVATGPYEKLFF.

The chain employs TRBV10-2 and TRBJ2-5, with a possible D match to TRBD1 (5 bases). The V gene's germline CDR1 is WSHSY and CDR2 SAAADI. There are 12 residues in the CDR3. With 3 bases removed from V and 7 bases from J, the gap between germline ends came to 9 bases. The CDR3 DNA sequence: TGCGCCAGCAGTGAAGGGGCTCTGACCCAGTACTTC. Translating gives CASSEGALTQYF.

The chain has TRBV27 and TRBJ2-7, with 9 bases that match TRBD2. The length of the CDR3 is 14 residues. Germline V gene sequence: CDR1 MNHEY, CDR2 SMNVEV (reference sequence). Trimming took 5 bases from V and 1 from J; bases not matched to a gene: 3. The CDR3 protein is CASSKLAGSYEQYF. CDR3 nucleotides: TGTGCCAGCAGTAAGCTAGCGGGGTCCTACGAGCAGTACTTC.

V gene TRBV28 combines with J gene TRBJ1-1; D perhaps matches TRBD1 (5 bases). Trimming took off 11 bases at V and 4 bases at J, with 20 bases between the two ends. From germline, CDR1 is MDHEN and CDR2 SYDVKM. This CDR3 is built from 14 residues. The CDR3 nucleotides read TGTGCCCCAGGAGACAGTCTTTTAGTCACTGAAGCTTTCTTT. Amino acids: CAPGDSLLVTEAFF.

There are a few counts of this clonotype. The chain employs TRBV9 and TRBJ2-1; perhaps TRBD1 as D (6 bases). Germline CDR1 is SGDLS and CDR2 is YYNGEE. V was shortened by 5 bases and J by 4 bases, with 10 bases between the two germline ends. This CDR3 has 13 residues. CDR3 sequence: CASSEQGYNEQFF. CDR3 coding DNA: TGTGCCAGCAGTGAACAGGGATACAATGAGCAGTTCTTC.

The chain is built from TRBV20-1 and TRBJ2-7; TRBD2 matches 9 bases. The V gene's germline CDR1 is DFQATT and CDR2 SNEGSKA (reference sequence). The CDR3 totals 16 residues. V trimming: 0 bases; J trimming: 4 bases; junction bases outside the gene matches: 10. The DNA of the CDR3 is TGCAGTGCTAGAGATTTGCTAGCGGGATCAGCATACGAGCAGTACTTC. Amino acids: CSARDLLAGSAYEQYF.

This clonotype was picked up a small number of times. This chain joins TRBV20-1 and TRBJ1-3; D may be TRBD1 (6 bases). The germline gives CDR1 DFQATT, CDR2 SNEGSKA (reference sequence). The length of the CDR3 is 14 residues. Trimming shortened V by 4 bases and J by 0 bases, and 10 bases separated the two germline ends. The DNA of the CDR3 is TGCAGTGCTAAGGACAGTCTCTCTGGAAACACCATATATTTT. Translated, it gives CSAKDSLSGNTIYF.

The chain combines TRBV7-2 with TRBJ2-5, with D possibly being TRBD2 (5 bases). The CDR3 is 14 amino acids. The V end lost 5 bases, the J end lost 2 bases, and 12 bases lay between the germline ends. CDR1 is SGHTA, CDR2 FQGNSA, per germline. The CDR3 coding sequence is TGTGCCAGCAGCCTCTACCGGACTCAAGAGACCCAGTACTTC. This codes for CASSLYRTQETQYF.

This clonotype was found a few times. The chain employs TRBV7-9 and TRBJ1-1; D might be TRBD1 (5 bases). This CDR3 has 16 residues. Trimming cost V 5 bases and J 2 bases, with 18 bases left between them. Germline assignment: CDR1 SEHNR and CDR2 FQNEAQ (reference sequence). The CDR3 region is CASSPPGGRTNTEAFF. The CDR3 DNA follows: TGTGCCAGCAGCCCCCCCGGGGGAAGGACCAACACTGAAGCTTTCTTT.

This clonotype was recorded a few times. The chain joins TRBV12-3 or TRBV12-4 to TRBJ2-2, with TRBD2 matching over 12 bases. CDR3 length equals 18 residues. The J segment lost 3 bases and the V segment lost 4 bases, leaving 9 bases of the junction unmatched. In DNA form, the CDR3 reads TGTGCCAGCAGTTACAATCCCGGGACTAGCGGGTACACCGGGGAGCTGTTTTTT. Its protein is CASSYNPGTSGYTGELFF.

The V call is TRBV28, the J call TRBJ1-1, with TRBD1 as a possible D gene (5 bases). The CDR3 contains 14 residues. Trimming removed 2 bases at V and 0 bases at J, with 7 bases between. In germline, CDR1 is MDHEN, CDR2 SYDVKM. CDR3 nucleotides: TGTGCCAGCAGTTTACTGACAGTGAACACTGAAGCTTTCTTT. Amino acid sequence: CASSLLTVNTEAFF. Full variable domain (remainder filled in from reference TRBV28 and TRBJ1-1): DVKVTQSSRYLVKRTGEKVFLECVQDMDHENMFWYRQDPGLGLRLIYFSYDVKMKEKGDIPEGYSVSREKKERFSLILESASTNQTSMYLCASSLLTVNTEAFFGQGTRLTVV.

The sample holds a few counts of this clonotype. V and J are TRBV4-3 and TRBJ1-4; D unclear. This CDR3 is 14 amino acids long. The germline V gene encodes CDR1 LGHNA and CDR2 YSLEER. V was trimmed by 4 bases and J by 8 bases, leaving 14 bases between them. This CDR3 reads CASSRYDSGEKLFF. The CDR3 DNA is TGCGCCAGCAGCCGCTACGATAGCGGGGAAAAACTGTTTTTT.

The rearrangement joins TRBV7-6 to TRBJ2-5; D uncertain. There are 14 residues in the CDR3. The germline CDR1 and CDR2 sequences are SGHVS and FNYEAQ. Between the trimmed V and J ends, which lost 5 bases and 7 bases, there was a span of 17 bases. The CDR3 protein is CASSGSERRGTQYF. The CDR3 DNA follows: TGTGCCAGCAGCGGGTCTGAGAGAAGAGGGACCCAGTACTTC.

This clonotype turned up a few times. V and J are TRBV10-3 and TRBJ2-3, with 8 bases that match TRBD1. This CDR3 is built from 14 residues. CDR1 and CDR2 from the germline V gene are ENHRY and SYGVKD. The junction had 8 bases not matched to a gene; V was cut back by 8 bases and J by 4 bases. CDR3: CAIQETGVADTQYF. The CDR3 region has the DNA TGTGCCATCCAGGAGACAGGGGTTGCAGATACGCAGTATTTT.

This chain uses TRBV6-2 or TRBV6-3 with TRBJ1-5; D gene ambiguous. The germline V gene encodes CDR1 MNHEY and CDR2 SVGEGT. This CDR3 comprises 13 residues. The V gene lost 4 bases and the J gene lost 7 bases, with 11 bases spanning the gap. The CDR3 is CASSWQATQPQHF. The DNA for the CDR3 is TGTGCCAGCAGTTGGCAGGCCACACAGCCCCAGCATTTT.

The chain recombines TRBV7-2 with TRBJ1-5; no clear D. Germline V gene lookup returns CDR1 SGHTA and CDR2 FQGNSA. This CDR3 contains 13 residues. V shed 5 bases and J shed 4 bases, with 9 bases lying between them. CDR3: CASSTDMNQPQHF. CDR3 in DNA: TGTGCCAGCAGCACAGACATGAATCAGCCCCAGCATTTT.

The chain links TRBV6-2 or TRBV6-3 to TRBJ2-5; D is undetermined. V lost 3 bases, J lost 6 bases, and 8 bases lay in between. Germline CDR1 reads MNHEY; CDR2 reads SVGEGT. This CDR3 has 12 residues. CDR3 nucleotide sequence: TGTGCCAGCAGTTATAGGCCGAAGACCCAGTACTTC. Residues: CASSYRPKTQYF.

In its sample, this clonotype was seen a few times. This chain joins TRBV6-5 and TRBJ1-1, with D tentatively TRBD1 (5 bases). Germline CDR1 reads MNHEY; CDR2 reads SVGAGI. This CDR3 has 14 residues. V was shortened by 2 bases and J by 5 bases, with 12 bases between the two germline ends. CDR3 loop: CASSYVGVGTEAFF. As DNA, the CDR3 is TGTGCCAGCAGTTACGTAGGGGTAGGAACTGAAGCTTTCTTT.

The sample holds many counts of this clonotype. The V and J genes are TRBV10-3 and TRBJ2-1; TRBD1 matches 9 bases. Germline CDR1 is ENHRY and CDR2 is SYGVKD. V was pared by 8 bases and J by 6 bases, with 8 bases of the junction left unmatched. The CDR3 is 14 residues long. This CDR3 reads CAIATGGSVNEQFF. CDR3 in DNA: TGTGCCATCGCGACAGGGGGGTCAGTCAATGAGCAGTTCTTC.

The CDR3 nucleotides read TGCAGTGCTAAGGGGCGTTTCGCCTACAATGAGCAGTTCTTC. Amino acid sequence: CSAKGRFAYNEQFF. V is TRBV20-1 and J is TRBJ2-1, with a tentative D call TRBD1 (5 bases). The CDR3 spans 14 residues. V lost 4 bases and J 2 bases, leaving 12 bases between the germline ends. Germline CDR1 and CDR2: DFQATT and SNEGSKA (reference sequence).

The chain is built from TRBV5-1 and TRBJ2-7, with D unclear. Trimming removed 0 bases from V and 0 bases from J, with 10 bases in between. Germline CDR1 and CDR2: SGHRS and YFSETQ. The CDR3 consists of 15 residues. CDR3 DNA sequence: TGCGCCAGCAGCTTGGGGTCCGATAGCTCCTACGAGCAGTACGTC. This codes for CASSLGSDSSYEQYV.

The chain couples TRBV5-6 to TRBJ2-4; D may match TRBD1 or TRBD2 (5 bases each). The germline gives CDR1 SGHDT, CDR2 YYEEEE. The CDR3 length is 16 residues. V was shortened by 0 bases and J by 1 base, with 11 bases between the two germline ends. CDR3: CASSLVSWDAKNIQYF. Here the CDR3 DNA reads TGTGCCAGCAGCTTGGTATCGTGGGACGCCAAAAACATTCAGTACTTC.